Each of the 8 T cell receptor beta chains below was sequenced from the same sample in a study of blood T cells in healthy people across ages. Sample-barcoded 5' priming and a J-beta primer mix drove a second PCR of 7 to 11 cycles. Using its own MiXCR run on the 5' RACE reads, TCRdb lists one record per CDR3 protein. The table lists 1.5 million to 2 million distinct CDR3 sequences, 28% of them singletons. The material sequenced was blood. Receptors originate from a woman aged 30 to 39 in good health.

This clonotype has a handful of counts. The V and J genes are TRBV7-9 and TRBJ2-4; a possible D gene is TRBD1 (5 bases). The germline CDR1 and CDR2 sequences are SEHNR and FQNEAQ (reference sequence). This CDR3 spans 12 amino acids. The V and J ends lost 4 bases and 11 bases respectively, with 12 bases between them. The CDR3 reads CASSSRETVQYF. The CDR3, as DNA: TGTGCCAGCAGCTCGAGAGAGACAGTTCAGTACTTC.

This clonotype was counted between two and nine times. This rearrangement joins TRBV14 to TRBJ2-1; TRBD2 agrees at 9 bases. The germline V gene encodes CDR1 SGHDN and CDR2 FVKESK. This CDR3 spans 15 amino acids. V lost 4 bases, J lost 7 bases, and 8 bases stayed unmatched. The DNA for the CDR3 is TGTGCCAGCAGCCCTGTAGCGGGAGTATCTAATGAGCAGTTCTTC. Amino acids: CASSPVAGVSNEQFF.

The sample holds a few counts of this clonotype. The chain uses TRBV20-1 and TRBJ2-4; D call uncertain. The CDR3 is 12 amino acids. Germline lookup yields CDR1 DFQATT and CDR2 SNEGSKA (reference sequence). V lost 6 bases to trimming and J lost 13 bases, with 19 bases between them. CDR3 nucleotide sequence: TGCAGTGCGACGAGCCTAAGGGCGGAGCAGTACTTC. This sequence encodes CSATSLRAEQYF.

This clonotype was observed a few times. J is TRBJ2-1 and V is TRBV7-2; no firm D call. Per the germline V gene, CDR1 is SGHTA and CDR2 is FQGNSA. The CDR3 length is 15 residues. Trimming removed 6 bases from V and 7 bases from J, with 19 bases in between. CDR3 protein: CASRPQQGMRNEQFF. The CDR3 DNA reads TGTGCCAGCAGGCCGCAGCAAGGTATGAGGAATGAGCAGTTCTTC.

The chain couples TRBV7-3 to TRBJ2-3; TRBD1 is a possible D gene (6 bases). The length of the CDR3 is 15 residues. Germline loops: CDR1 SGHTA, CDR2 FQGTGA. Trimming pared 5 bases from V and 3 bases from J, leaving 15 bases between. The CDR3 DNA reads as TGTGCCAGCAGCCAGGGACATGGGTTAACAGATACGCAGTATTTT. Amino acids: CASSQGHGLTDTQYF.

This clonotype appeared many times. The chain couples TRBV7-2 to TRBJ2-6; D unresolved. CDR1 is SGHTA and CDR2 is FQGNSA in the germline V gene. V was cut by 1 base and J by 0 bases, with 13 bases left in between. The CDR3 is 18 residues long. CDR3 region: CASSLEFQFSSGANVLTF. CDR3 sequence (DNA): TGTGCCAGCAGCTTAGAGTTTCAGTTCAGCTCTGGGGCCAACGTCCTGACTTTC.

In this sample, this clonotype turned up a few times. The chain has TRBV20-1 and TRBJ1-6, with 10 positions matching TRBD1. CDR1 DFQATT and CDR2 SNEGSKA come from the germline V gene (reference sequence). The CDR3 consists of 15 residues. V was clipped by 3 bases and J by 7 bases; unmatched bases: 6. This CDR3 reads CSASRQGAGNSPLHF. The CDR3 DNA reads as TGCAGTGCTAGTAGACAGGGGGCGGGAAATTCACCCCTCCACTTT.

This clonotype was seen a few times. This sequence joins TRBV5-1 and TRBJ2-7; 8 bases are shared with TRBD2. Germline CDR1 is SGHRS and CDR2 is YFSETQ. The V and J ends lost 2 bases and 5 bases, in that order; junction bases with no gene match: 12. The CDR3 runs 16 residues. The CDR3: CASSFGLAVNYHEQYF. For the CDR3, the DNA is TGCGCCAGCAGCTTTGGACTAGCCGTTAACTATCACGAGCAGTACTTC.